Listed here are 25 T cell receptor beta chains from one sample, sequenced in a study of blood T cell repertoires in COVID-19. Clones were sequenced by immunoSEQ multiplex PCR, and TCRdb holds only the in-frame ones, with some missing. The sample shows roughly 40,000 clones, around 94% of them seen only once. Specimen: peripheral blood. The receptors here all came from a man in his forties or fifties with COVID-19, enrolled during active disease.

Points on this clone: The conserved phenylalanine or tryptophan normally closing the CDR3 is absent here, so this likely arose from a read error. The DNA is omitted, as the CDR3 cannot be located on it reliably, and the CDR3 follows TCRdb's listing. This sequence joins TRBV21-1 and TRBJ2-3; the DNA was not compared with TRBD2, the D call given in the table. TRBV21-1 is recorded as a pseudogene. The CDR3 length equals 10 residues, ends included. CDR3 residues: CASSKGGGRS.

The chain employs TRBV19 and TRBJ2-2; tentatively, D is TRBD1 (7 bases). The CDR3 contains 15 residues. V lost 1 base and J 3 bases, leaving 9 bases between the germline ends. The germline V gene encodes CDR1 LNHDA and CDR2 SQIVND (reference sequence). DNA of the CDR3: TGTGCCAGTAGTATAGCCAGGGGGGACACCGGGGAGCTGTTTTTT. It is translated as CASSIARGDTGELFF.

This chain uses TRBV24-1 with TRBJ2-3; a weak D match, TRBD1 (6 bases). Per germline, CDR1 KGHDR and CDR2 SFDVKD. The CDR3 runs to 13 residues. The V end lost 9 bases, the J end lost 2 bases, and 11 bases lay between the germline ends. The CDR3 sequence is CATSGVNTDTQYF. Here the CDR3 DNA reads TGTGCCACCTCAGGGGTCAACACAGATACGCAGTATTTT.

The sample holds one count of this clone. This chain joins TRBV3-1 (or the pseudogene TRBV3-2) and TRBJ1-1, with a weak D call TRBD1 (5 bases). This CDR3 contains 18 residues. CDR1 is LGHDT, CDR2 YNNKEL, per germline (reference sequence). Trimming left V 1 base short and J 0 bases short, with 18 bases between. CDR3 sequence (DNA): TGTGCCAGCAGCCAAGCCGGGGTCGGGGGACGGCTGAACACTGAAGCTTTCTTT. As protein: CASSQAGVGGRLNTEAFF.

CDR3 sequence (DNA): TGCGCCAGCAGCTTAGACAGGCCCGTTAGTGGTCAGTACTTC. Residues: CASSLDRPVSGQYF. The chain combines TRBV5-1 with TRBJ2-5; maybe TRBD1 (6 bases). The CDR3 covers 14 residues. V lost 2 bases, J lost 11 bases, and 19 bases lay in between. Looked up from germline, CDR1 is SGHRS and CDR2 is YFSETQ.

The chain joins TRBV5-6 to TRBJ2-3, with a weak D call TRBD1 (5 bases). The CDR3 runs to 15 residues. Germline V gene lookup returns CDR1 SGHDT and CDR2 YYEEEE. V shed 4 bases and J shed 2 bases, with 14 bases lying between them. The CDR3 loop reads CASSADSSSTDTQYF. The CDR3 nucleotides are TGTGCCAGCAGCGCCGACAGTTCCTCCACAGATACGCAGTATTTT.

The genes are TRBV3-1 (or the pseudogene TRBV3-2) and TRBJ1-6; 9 bases line up with TRBD1. After removal of 2 bases from V and 5 bases from J, the junction contained 1 base not matched to a gene. The germline V gene has CDR1 LGHDT and CDR2 YNNKEL (reference sequence). The CDR3 length is 15 residues. CDR3 protein: CASSQRQGDNSPLHF. Written as DNA, the CDR3 is TGTGCCAGCAGCCAAAGACAGGGGGATAATTCACCCCTCCACTTT.

The CDR3 DNA follows: TGTGCCAGCAGCTTAAATTGGGACAGGGAGTCCTACGAGCAGTACTTC. Protein sequence: CASSLNWDRESYEQYF. The genes are TRBV7-2 and TRBJ2-7, with TRBD1 matching 9 bases. Per germline, CDR1 SGHTA and CDR2 FQGNSA. The ends lost 2 bases at V and 1 base at J; junction bases unmatched: 6. This CDR3 region has 16 residues.

The chain recombines TRBV4-2 with TRBJ2-1, with TRBD2 matching 14 bases. The trim removed 5 bases at V and 5 bases at J, leaving 11 bases unmatched. There are 18 residues in the CDR3. From germline, CDR1 is LGHNA and CDR2 YNFKEQ. The DNA of the CDR3 is TGTGCCAGCAGCAAAACCGGGACTAGCGGGAGAGGCCACAATGAGCAGTTCTTC. Amino acids: CASSKTGTSGRGHNEQFF.

The V and J genes are TRBV2 and TRBJ1-1, with TRBD1 matching over 8 bases. The trim removed 3 bases at V and 1 base at J, leaving 10 bases unmatched. The length of the CDR3 is 17 residues. CDR1 is SNHLY and CDR2 is FYNNEI in the germline V gene. CDR3 in amino acids: CASSDPGQAATNTEAFF. The CDR3 bases are TGTGCCAGCAGTGACCCGGGACAGGCGGCGACGAACACTGAAGCTTTCTTT.

V is TRBV4-2 and J is TRBJ1-5; 11 nucleotides match TRBD1. Germline lookup yields CDR1 LGHNA and CDR2 YNFKEQ. The CDR3 is made up of 18 amino acids. With V trimmed by 0 bases and J by 6 bases, 10 bases remained unmatched. CDR3 residues: CASSQELGDRGKGQPQHF. The CDR3 DNA follows: TGTGCCAGCAGCCAAGAACTAGGGGACAGGGGGAAGGGTCAGCCCCAGCATTTT.

This chain connects TRBV7-9 to TRBJ2-7; 14 bases agree with TRBD2. V dropped 5 bases and J dropped 0; count of bases not matched to a gene: 9. Germline CDR1 reads SEHNR; CDR2 reads FQNEAQ (reference sequence). The length of the CDR3 is 18 residues. CDR3 sequence: CASSPTRTSGGRSYEQYF. The CDR3 coding sequence is TGTGCCAGCAGCCCCACCCGGACTAGCGGGGGGCGCTCCTACGAGCAGTACTTC.

The chain uses TRBV19 and TRBJ1-5; possible D gene TRBD1, 5 bases. The V end was cut by 6 bases, the J end by 0 bases, with 15 bases between. Per the germline V gene, CDR1 is LNHDA and CDR2 is SQIVND (reference sequence). The CDR3 is 16 amino acids. The CDR3 DNA sequence: TGTGCCAGTAGACCGGGGACTCTTCATAGCAATCAGCCCCAGCATTTT. Amino acids: CASRPGTLHSNQPQHF.

This chain links TRBV3-1 (or the pseudogene TRBV3-2) with TRBJ2-7, with D unresolved. The CDR3 consists of 14 residues. Per germline, CDR1 LGHDT and CDR2 YNNKEL (reference sequence). V was pared by 4 bases and J by 0 bases, with 10 bases between. This CDR3 is CASSLRRSSYEQYF. CDR3 coding DNA: TGTGCCAGCAGCCTCCGACGGAGCTCCTACGAGCAGTACTTC.

This sequence joins TRBV19 and TRBJ2-1; D is perhaps TRBD1 (6 bases). CDR3 length: 15 amino acids. V dropped 2 bases and J dropped 3 bases, with 11 bases sitting between them. From germline, CDR1 is LNHDA and CDR2 SQIVND (reference sequence). The CDR3 nucleotides are TGTGCCAGTAGTATATCACAGGGACACTACAATGAGCAGTTCTTC. It yields the protein CASSISQGHYNEQFF. Filled out from reference TRBV19 and TRBJ2-1, the complete variable domain reads DGGITQSPKYLFRKEGQNVTLSCEQNLNHDAMYWYRQDPGQGLRLIYYSQIVNDFQKGDIAEGYSVSREKKESFPLTVTSAQKNPTAFYLCASSISQGHYNEQFFGPGTRLTVL.

This chain uses TRBV4-1 with TRBJ2-7, with 12 bases matching TRBD1. The V gene end was trimmed by 0 bases and the J gene end by 4 bases; junction bases not matched to a gene: 10. The length of the CDR3 is 18 residues. Looked up from germline, CDR1 is MGHRA and CDR2 is YSYEKL. CDR3: CASSQDKAGTGGRYEQYF. Written as DNA, the CDR3 is TGCGCCAGCAGCCAAGATAAAGCCGGGACAGGGGGCCGGTACGAGCAGTACTTC.

The chain is built from TRBV14 and TRBJ1-1; no reliable D call. V lost 2 bases to trimming and J lost 0 bases, with 4 bases between them. Germline assignment: CDR1 SGHDN and CDR2 FVKESK. This CDR3 is built from 13 residues. The CDR3 bases are TGTGCCAGCAGCCAACACATGAACACTGAAGCTTTCTTT. Protein: CASSQHMNTEAFF.

This clone was observed a handful of times. The chain is built from TRBV5-1 and TRBJ2-2; 14 bases align to TRBD2. The CDR3 sequence is 18 residues long. V lost 7 bases, J lost 7 bases, and 15 bases stayed unmatched. Germline values: CDR1 SGHRS, CDR2 YFSETQ. The CDR3 protein is CASGRGTSGRRLGGELFF. The DNA of the CDR3 is TGCGCCAGCGGTCGCGGGACTAGCGGGAGACGGCTAGGCGGGGAGCTGTTTTTT.

The chain uses TRBV19 and TRBJ2-3; a possible D gene is TRBD2 (6 bases). Germline CDR1 LNHDA, CDR2 SQIVND (reference sequence). The CDR3 extends over 17 amino acids. V was shortened by 3 bases and J by 1 base, with 17 bases between the two germline ends. The CDR3 coding sequence is TGTGCCAGTAGTATTGAGGGCCCCCGCGGGGGCACAGATACGCAGTATTTT. This translates into CASSIEGPRGGTDTQYF.

This chain uses TRBV10-1 with TRBJ2-1; D might be TRBD2 (5 bases). Germline V gene lookup returns CDR1 WNHNN and CDR2 SYGVQD (reference sequence). Trimming pared 10 bases from V and 7 bases from J, leaving 20 bases between. The CDR3 has 14 amino acids. CDR3 nucleotide sequence: TGCGCCACCATGCTCGACCGGGAAGAAAATGAGCAGTTCTTC. It is translated as CATMLDREENEQFF.

The J gene is TRBJ2-2, the V gene TRBV7-3; possibly TRBD1 for D (6 bases). This CDR3 contains 16 residues. Looked up from germline, CDR1 is SGHTA and CDR2 is FQGTGA. Trimming left V 5 bases short and J 1 base short, with 14 bases between. CDR3 in amino acids: CASSPRDTKNTGELFF. CDR3 coding DNA: TGTGCCAGCAGCCCCCGGGACACCAAGAACACCGGGGAGCTGTTTTTT.

This clone has only one observation. The V gene is TRBV3-1 (or the pseudogene TRBV3-2), the J gene TRBJ1-4; D not resolved. The length of the CDR3 is 14 residues. Germline loops: CDR1 LGHDT, CDR2 YNNKEL (reference sequence). Trimming took 1 base from V and 4 from J, leaving 7 bases between them. The DNA of the CDR3 is TGTGCCAGCAGCCAAGGCGGGTATAATGAAAAACTGTTTTTT. This translates into CASSQGGYNEKLFF.

The chain uses TRBV15 and TRBJ1-1; the D gene is possibly TRBD1 (5 bases). Germline values: CDR1 LNHNV, CDR2 YYDKDF (reference sequence). Trimming stripped 0 bases from V and 6 bases from J, with 11 bases between. The CDR3 covers 14 residues. CDR3 coding DNA: TGTGCCACCAGCAGAGATCAGGGAATCCCTGAAGCTTTCTTT. As protein: CATSRDQGIPEAFF. Complete variable domain (other parts from reference TRBV15 and TRBJ1-1): DAMVIQNPRYQVTQFGKPVTLSCSQTLNHNVMYWYQQKSSQAPKLLFHYYDKDFNNEADTPDNFQSRRPNTSFCFLDIRSPGLGDTAMYLCATSRDQGIPEAFFGQGTRLTVV.

The rearrangement links TRBV25-1 to TRBJ2-3; 7 bases match TRBD2. CDR3 size: 15 residues. CDR1 MGHDK and CDR2 SYGVNS come from the germline V gene. J was trimmed by 3 bases and V by 5 bases; bases with no gene match: 8. The DNA of the CDR3 is TGTGCCAGCAGTCGGCCGGGAGGAGTGACAGATACGCAGTATTTT. Translated, it gives CASSRPGGVTDTQYF.

The chain uses TRBV20-1 and TRBJ1-3, with D uncertain. Germline V lookup: CDR1 DFQATT, CDR2 SNEGSKA (reference sequence). The CDR3 loop spans 12 amino acids. V dropped 3 bases and J dropped 2 bases, with 5 bases sitting between them. CDR3 coding DNA: TGCAGTGCTAGTCAGGCTGGAAACACCATATATTTT. Protein sequence: CSASQAGNTIYF.